This TCR beta chain was identified during a study of regulatory T cells in long-lasting Graves disease. As for the study in general: The term persistent Graves' disease signified upward of 5 years on antithyroid drugs with positive TSH receptor antibodies.

V lost 5 bases, J lost 5 bases, and 8 bases stayed unmatched. The CDR3 has 14 residues. Regarding the study as a whole: The study found TRBV28, TRBJ1-2 and TRBJ2-5 favored in persistent disease.

As for time point: persistent/refractory GD, antithyroid drugs over 5 years with positive TRAb. PBMC-derived RNA was used for the TCR library. Both iRepertoire HTBI primers and Arm-PCR of CDR3 regions were used to build the TCR beta libraries. From the multiplex PCR reads, TCRdb called clonotypes with MiXCR, one entry per CDR3 protein. The table lists under 500,000 distinct CDR3 sequences, 20% to 25% of them singletons, with under 25% in the top ten. This clonotype has ten or more counts. Its target is unknown. The sequenced sample was peripheral blood mononuclear cells (PBMCs), obtained when the disease was refractory, from a patient treated with antithyroid drugs. The chain recombines TRBV12-3 or TRBV12-4 with TRBJ2-5; 7 positions match TRBD1. The TCR comes from a female donor with Graves disease. In DNA, the CDR3 is TGTGCCAGCAGTCCACAGACAGGGTTGGAGACCCAGTACTTC. Translation: CASSPQTGLETQYF.